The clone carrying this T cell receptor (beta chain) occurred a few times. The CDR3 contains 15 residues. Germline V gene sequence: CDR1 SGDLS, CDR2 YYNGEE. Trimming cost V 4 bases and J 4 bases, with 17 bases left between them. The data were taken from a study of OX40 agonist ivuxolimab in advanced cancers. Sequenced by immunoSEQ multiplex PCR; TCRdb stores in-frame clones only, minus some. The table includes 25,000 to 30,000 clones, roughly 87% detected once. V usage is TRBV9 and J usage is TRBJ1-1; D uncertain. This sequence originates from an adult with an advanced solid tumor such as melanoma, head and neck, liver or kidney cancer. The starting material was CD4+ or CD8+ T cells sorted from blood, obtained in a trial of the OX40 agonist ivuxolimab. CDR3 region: CASSLSTGLPTEAFF. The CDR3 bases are TGTGCCAGCAGCTTATCTACGGGTCTTCCCACTGAAGCTTTCTTT.